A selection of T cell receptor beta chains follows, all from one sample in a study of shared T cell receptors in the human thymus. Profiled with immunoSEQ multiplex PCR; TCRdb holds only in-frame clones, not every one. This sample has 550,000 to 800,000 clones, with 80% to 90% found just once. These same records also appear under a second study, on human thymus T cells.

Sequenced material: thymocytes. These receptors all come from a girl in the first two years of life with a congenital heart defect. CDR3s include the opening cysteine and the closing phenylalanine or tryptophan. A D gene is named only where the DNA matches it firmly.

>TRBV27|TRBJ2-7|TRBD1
CASSLYSDRFTTPSYEQYF
TGTGCCAGCAGTTTATATTCGGACAGGTTCACTACCCCTTCCTACGAGCAGTACTTC
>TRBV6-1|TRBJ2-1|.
CASSPVIASYNEQFF
TGTGCCAGCAGTCCCGTGATAGCTTCCTACAATGAGCAGTTCTTC
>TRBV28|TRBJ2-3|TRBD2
CASTSLGEKRGSTDTQYF
TGTGCCAGCACCTCACTCGGGGAAAAGCGGGGGAGCACAGATACGCAGTATTTT
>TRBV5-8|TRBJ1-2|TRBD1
CASSMTGDYGYTF
TGTGCCAGCAGCATGACAGGGGACTATGGCTACACCTTC
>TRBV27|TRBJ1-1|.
CASSLSTVLGEAFF
TGTGCCAGCAGTTTATCCACAGTGTTGGGTGAAGCTTTCTTT
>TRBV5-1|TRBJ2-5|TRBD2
CASSFGSGGQETQYF
TGCGCCAGCAGCTTTGGTAGCGGGGGGCAAGAGACCCAGTACTTC
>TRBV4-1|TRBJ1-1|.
CASSRRGGGGLTEAFF
TGCGCCAGCAGCCGCAGGGGAGGGGGAGGGTTAACTGAAGCTTTCTTT
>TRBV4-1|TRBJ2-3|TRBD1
CASSQEGQGFDTQYF
TGCGCCAGCAGCCAAGAGGGACAGGGATTTGATACGCAGTATTTT
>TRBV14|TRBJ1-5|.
CASSRGHHQPQHF
TGTGCCAGCAGCCGCGGTCATCATCAGCCCCAGCATTTT
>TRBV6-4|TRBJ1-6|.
CASSDSGRGNSPLHF
TGTGCCAGCAGTGACTCTGGCAGGGGAAATTCACCCCTCCACTTT
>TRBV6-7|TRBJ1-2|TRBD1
CASSYRSGGGYTF
TGTGCCAGCAGTTACCGGTCAGGGGGAGGCTACACCTTC
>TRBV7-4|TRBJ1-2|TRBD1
CASSPPGDSYYGYTF
TGTGCCAGCAGCCCCCCAGGGGACAGCTACTATGGCTACACCTTC
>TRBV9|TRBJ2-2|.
CASSVEGAVGELFF
TGTGCCAGCAGCGTGGAGGGGGCGGTCGGGGAGCTGTTTTTT
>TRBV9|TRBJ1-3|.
CASSVLSGNTIYF
TGTGCCAGCAGCGTCCTCTCTGGAAACACCATATATTTT
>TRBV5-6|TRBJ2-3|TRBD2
CASSPLLAGVEGTDTQYF
TGTGCCAGCAGCCCGCTACTAGCGGGGGTCGAAGGCACAGATACGCAGTATTTT